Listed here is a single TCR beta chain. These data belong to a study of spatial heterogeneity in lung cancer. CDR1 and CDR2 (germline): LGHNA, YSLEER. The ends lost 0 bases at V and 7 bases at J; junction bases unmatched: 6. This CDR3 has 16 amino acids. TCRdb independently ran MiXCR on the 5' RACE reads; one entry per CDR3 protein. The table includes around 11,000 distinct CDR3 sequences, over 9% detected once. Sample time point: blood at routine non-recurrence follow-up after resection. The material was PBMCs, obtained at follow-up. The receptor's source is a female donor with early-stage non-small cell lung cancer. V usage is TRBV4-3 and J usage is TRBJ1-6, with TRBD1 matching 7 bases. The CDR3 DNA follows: TGCGCCAGCAGCCAAGAAGCAGGGGGACGAAATTCACCCCTCCACTTT. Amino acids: CASSQEAGGRNSPLHF.